The 20 T cell receptor beta chains listed next were all sequenced from one sample in a study of blood T cell repertoires in COVID-19. Here immunoSEQ multiplex PCR was the method, and the copy in TCRdb shows in-frame clones only, minus some. The sample consists of 80,000 to 100,000 clones, more than 70% of them appearing once. What was sequenced was peripheral blood. These receptors came from a woman older than 75 in a cohort sampled during active or convalescent COVID-19.

This clone has just a few counts. The gene calls are TRBV10-3 and TRBJ1-5, with D perhaps TRBD1 (6 bases). The CDR3 totals 14 residues. Germline assignment: CDR1 ENHRY and CDR2 SYGVKD. V lost 6 bases and J lost 7, with 16 bases in between. DNA for the CDR3: TGTGCCATCAGATCAGGGGCCTTTGAACAGCCCCAGCATTTT. Protein: CAIRSGAFEQPQHF.

The chain links TRBV7-3 to TRBJ2-7; TRBD2 agrees at 9 bases. J gave up 2 bases and V 8 bases, and 7 bases lay outside the gene matches. The CDR3 loop spans 14 amino acids. CDR1 SGHTA and CDR2 FQGTGA come from the germline V gene. In DNA, the CDR3 is TGTGCCAGCGGGGCTAGCGGGACTACCTACGAGCAGTACTTC. Protein product: CASGASGTTYEQYF.

Only a few counts were recorded for this clone. The chain employs TRBV27 and TRBJ1-2; D is uncertain. Germline V gene lookup returns CDR1 MNHEY and CDR2 SMNVEV (reference sequence). This CDR3 is built from 16 residues. V lost 7 bases and J 8 bases, leaving 26 bases between the germline ends. CDR3: CASTTIGEREGGGYTF. The CDR3, as DNA: TGTGCCAGCACCACTATCGGGGAGAGGGAAGGAGGGGGCTACACCTTC.

The chain links TRBV5-1 to TRBJ2-7; D uncertain. Between the trimmed V and J ends, which lost 0 bases and 0 bases, there was a span of 7 bases. CDR1 and CDR2 (germline): SGHRS, YFSETQ. The length of the CDR3 is 14 residues. The DNA for the CDR3 is TGCGCCAGCAGCTTGGATCCTGTCTCCTACGAGCAGTACTTC. It is translated as CASSLDPVSYEQYF.

This chain uses TRBV6-5 with TRBJ2-1, with 8 bases identical to TRBD2. The germline gives CDR1 MNHEY, CDR2 SVGAGI. V was clipped by 5 bases and J by 10 bases; unmatched bases: 10. CDR3 size: 14 residues. The CDR3 loop is CASSHTSSGQEQFF. The CDR3 nucleotides read TGTGCCAGCAGTCACACGTCTAGCGGGCAAGAGCAGTTCTTC.

This clone turned up a few times. V gene TRBV9 combines with J gene TRBJ2-3; 7 bases align to TRBD1. The germline V gene has CDR1 SGDLS and CDR2 YYNGEE. The V gene end was trimmed by 3 bases and the J gene end by 9 bases; junction bases not matched to a gene: 13. The CDR3 totals 15 residues. In nucleotides, the CDR3 is TGTGCCAGCAGCGCCGGGACAGCCGTCGTTGAGACGCAGTATTTT. Its protein product is CASSAGTAVVETQYF. The whole variable domain, filled in from reference TRBV9 and TRBJ2-3, reads DSGVTQTPKHLITATGQRVTLRCSPRSGDLSVYWYQQSLDQGLQFLIQYYNGEERAKGNILERFSAQQFPDLHSELNLSSLELGDSALYFCASSAGTAVVETQYFGPGTRLTVL.

This clone came up once. This chain links TRBV2 with TRBJ1-5, with a weak D call TRBD1 (5 bases). V shed 6 bases and J shed 6 bases, with 21 bases lying between them. The CDR3 is 16 residues long. Germline CDR1 is SNHLY and CDR2 is FYNNEI. The CDR3, as DNA: TGTGCCAGCAGCGGGGGGAGTTCAGGAGGCAGTCAGCCCCAGCATTTT. It encodes CASSGGSSGGSQPQHF.

In DNA form, the CDR3 reads TGTGCCAGCAGCCGCGATGCACCCTCCTACGAGCAGTACTTC. This encodes CASSRDAPSYEQYF. The chain combines TRBV5-4 with TRBJ2-7, with D hard to call. Germline V gene sequence: CDR1 SGHNT, CDR2 YYREEE (reference sequence). The germline V and J ends were trimmed by 4 bases and 0 bases, with 11 bases remaining between them. This CDR3 spans 14 amino acids.

The chain joins TRBV4-1 to TRBJ2-3; 7 nucleotides agree with TRBD1. CDR1 MGHRA and CDR2 YSYEKL come from the germline V gene. V trimming: 5 bases; J trimming: 2 bases; junction bases outside the gene matches: 10. The CDR3 extends over 16 amino acids. The CDR3 here is CASSSPSDRVTDTQYF. DNA of the CDR3: TGCGCCAGCAGCTCCCCCTCAGACAGGGTCACAGATACGCAGTATTTT.

The chain recombines TRBV11-2 with TRBJ1-1; no definite D call. CDR1 SGHAT and CDR2 FQNNGV come from the germline V gene. CDR3 length equals 14 residues. V was cut by 1 base and J by 4 bases, with 10 bases left in between. The chain's CDR3 is CASSLVREATEAFF. The CDR3 DNA reads TGTGCCAGCAGCTTAGTGAGGGAGGCCACTGAAGCTTTCTTT.

V usage is TRBV7-3 and J usage is TRBJ1-2; TRBD1 matches at 9 bases. V was pared by 8 bases and J by 5 bases, with 6 bases of the junction left unmatched. Germline-derived CDR1 and CDR2 are SGHTA and FQGTGA. The CDR3 is made up of 13 amino acids. CDR3 bases: TGTGCCAGCGCGTCAGACAGGGGGTATGGCTACACCTTC. Protein sequence: CASASDRGYGYTF.

The chain has TRBV5-1 and TRBJ2-7, with TRBD1 identical over 12 bases. Looked up from germline, CDR1 is SGHRS and CDR2 is YFSETQ. The CDR3 spans 15 residues. V gave up 0 bases and J gave up 7 bases; unmatched junction bases: 5. CDR3 amino acids: CASSLVGQGAREQYF. CDR3 DNA sequence: TGCGCCAGCAGCTTGGTGGGACAGGGGGCGAGGGAGCAGTACTTC.

V gene TRBV10-3 combines with J gene TRBJ1-5; 7 bases match TRBD1. Trimming removed 10 bases from V and 9 bases from J; junction bases left unmatched: 15. The CDR3 is made up of 14 amino acids. CDR1 is ENHRY, CDR2 SYGVKD, per germline. The CDR3 region has the DNA TGTGCCACCGGACAGGATGACTTGGGTCGGCCCCAGCATTTT. It encodes CATGQDDLGRPQHF.

The chain uses TRBV24-1 and TRBJ1-2; TRBD1 agrees at 8 bases. Germline-derived CDR1 and CDR2 are KGHDR and SFDVKD. The J segment lost 1 base and the V segment lost 4 bases, leaving 16 bases of the junction unmatched. This CDR3 region has 19 residues. The CDR3 loop is CATSEGWVASDRDNYGYTF. In nucleotides, the CDR3 is TGTGCCACCAGTGAAGGCTGGGTAGCGTCGGACAGGGATAACTATGGCTACACCTTC.

This clone was seen just once. The chain combines TRBV28 with TRBJ2-7; D is possibly TRBD1 (5 bases). Trimming pared 7 bases from V and 0 bases from J, leaving 13 bases between. CDR1 and CDR2 from the germline V gene are MDHEN and SYDVKM. This CDR3 region has 14 residues. CDR3 sequence: CASTLGQPSYEQYF. Here the CDR3 DNA reads TGTGCCAGCACCTTGGGGCAACCCTCCTACGAGCAGTACTTC.

This clone was recorded once. This chain joins TRBV11-1 and TRBJ1-4; no clear D. Per germline, CDR1 SGHAT and CDR2 FQDESV (reference sequence). CDR3 size: 14 residues. V shed 5 bases and J shed 5 bases, with 12 bases lying between them. The CDR3 DNA reads as TGTGCCAGCAGCCCCGGGAGACGGAATGAAAAACTGTTTTTT. This translates into CASSPGRRNEKLFF.

There are a few counts of this clone. V usage is TRBV10-3 and J usage is TRBJ1-2, with TRBD1 matching 8 bases. V dropped 6 bases and J dropped 1; count of bases not matched to a gene: 16. This CDR3 has 18 amino acids. The germline gives CDR1 ENHRY, CDR2 SYGVKD. The CDR3 region has the DNA TGTGCCATCAGGTCCGGACAGGGACAACATATTGTTAACTATGGCTACACCTTC. Translation gives CAIRSGQGQHIVNYGYTF.

The V and J genes are TRBV27 and TRBJ2-3; 7 positions agree with TRBD1. This CDR3 region has 15 residues. Looked up from germline, CDR1 is MNHEY and CDR2 is SMNVEV (reference sequence). J lost 2 bases, V lost 3 bases, and 5 bases had no gene match. CDR3 sequence: CASSFGQGVTDTQYF. CDR3 DNA: TGTGCCAGCAGTTTCGGGCAGGGGGTCACAGATACGCAGTATTTT.

The V call is TRBV11-2, the J call TRBJ2-3; 12 positions match TRBD2. Trimming at V came to 4 bases and at J to 2 bases, leaving 7 bases not matched to a gene. CDR1 is SGHAT, CDR2 FQNNGV, per germline. This CDR3 is built from 17 residues. The CDR3 reads CASSSPRTSGNTDTQYF. The DNA for the CDR3 is TGTGCCAGCAGCTCCCCCAGGACTAGCGGGAACACAGATACGCAGTATTTT.

The chain has TRBV19 and TRBJ2-1; maybe TRBD1 (5 bases). V dropped 3 bases and J dropped 2 bases, with 8 bases sitting between them. Germline values: CDR1 LNHDA, CDR2 SQIVND (reference sequence). The CDR3 sequence is 14 residues long. For the CDR3, the DNA is TGTGCCAGTAGTATCGACAGAACCTACAATGAGCAGTTCTTC. The encoded protein is CASSIDRTYNEQFF.